What follows is one T cell receptor beta chain and its context. What antigen it recognizes has not been identified. No qualities accompany the bases; no much larger clone lies one base away. The time point label, as the study defines it: cycle 1 day 1 (C1D1), immediately before nivolumab initiation. Every trial patient had relapsed after autologous stem cell transplantation, and cohorts A, B and C differed in prior brentuximab vedotin exposure. The trial cohort was composed of 56 patients with relapsed/refractory classical Hodgkin lymphoma, for whom complete response, partial response or progressive disease was recorded as best overall response. In the multi-cohort phase II CheckMate 205 trial, trial patients received single-agent nivolumab. An independent review committee assessed best overall response by applying the 2007 International Working Group response criteria. PBMCs from the trial were collected at three points: immediately before nivolumab initiation (C1D1), and during therapy at cycle 2 day 1 and cycle 4 day 1. After peripheral blood was drawn into 8 mL Vacutainer Cell Preparation Tubes, PBMCs were isolated by centrifugation and then cryopreserved.

The data stem from a study of PD-1 blockade in classical Hodgkin lymphoma (dated by TCRdb to about 2020). At the level of the whole study: Nivolumab dosing was 3 mg/kg intravenously every 2 weeks, continuing until either disease progression or unacceptable toxicity. The study used CyTOF and TCR beta sequencing to define a peripheral blood immune signature of response to PD-1 blockade in classical Hodgkin lymphoma.

Genomic DNA was extracted with the Qiagen DNeasy kit from unsorted PBMCs and from negatively selected CD4+ and CD8+ fractions. Using primers that anneal to V and J segments, immunoSEQ multiplex PCR amplified the TCR beta CDR3 regions. A synthetic immune receptor repertoire was used to minimize amplification bias, and any residual bias was removed computationally once sequencing was done. The source study handled its data this way. Repertoire diversity was quantified as the Shannon entropy index using custom Python scripts. The unsorted, CD4+ and CD8+ repertoires were each analyzed separately, with the exception of combined analyses, where CD4+ and CD8+ sequences were merged in silico. A clone was considered expanded if an increase in frequency of at least 2-fold after treatment relative to C1D1 was found, and a pseudocount of 0.5 was applied to clones undetected at baseline. Singleton clones were defined as clones with 0 or 1 copy at C1D1, and non-singleton clones were defined as clones with 2 or more copies. By matching protein sequences in sorted samples from the same patient, clones expanded in unsorted samples were annotated as CD4+, CD8+ or unknown. Wilcoxon tests on paired samples were used to test diversity changes from C1D1 to C4D1. Held by TCRdb, this immuneACCESS table contains in-frame sequences only and omits some clones. Under half of the omission traces to an unresolved V gene where checked; the cause of the rest is unknown. V and J calls and clone size follow that table, whereas D and trimming were derived from the DNA. The sample yields almost 100,000 clones; just under 95% were counted once. Less than 3% of the sample belongs to the ten largest clones.

V loses 3 bases, J loses 6 bases, and the germline ends lie 6 bases apart. The CDR3 spans 11 residues, from the cysteine through the phenylalanine. Only the CDR3 part of the read is kept: 33 bases, read in frame from the first base. Sequences SGDLS (CDR1) and YYNGEE (CDR2) are obtained from the germline V gene. General study outcomes and caveats: Baseline TCR diversity was reported to be lower in newly diagnosed patients than in healthy donors and to be lower still in relapsed/refractory patients. Patients starting nivolumab less than 1 year after ASCT had lower diversity and were excluded from later analyses to avoid confounding by immune reconstitution. The study was limited to a single clinical trial cohort, and causes of repertoire differences, possibly disease activity or prior therapy, remained undefined. CD4+ but not CD8+ TCR diversity rose significantly by C4D1 (p=0.0027 vs p=0.16), most apparent in complete responders (p=0.02). Among trial patients, those achieving complete response had baseline diversity similar to that of newly diagnosed patients, while diversity was significantly lower in partial responders and progressors.

This chain is built from TRBV9 and TRBJ1-2; the D gene is unclear. The receptor was isolated from a human donor with classical Hodgkin lymphoma. Sample: peripheral blood mononuclear cells (PBMCs), taken at baseline. The bases are TGTGCCAGCAGCGCTCGCAATGGCTACACCTTC. The encoded protein is CASSARNGYTF.